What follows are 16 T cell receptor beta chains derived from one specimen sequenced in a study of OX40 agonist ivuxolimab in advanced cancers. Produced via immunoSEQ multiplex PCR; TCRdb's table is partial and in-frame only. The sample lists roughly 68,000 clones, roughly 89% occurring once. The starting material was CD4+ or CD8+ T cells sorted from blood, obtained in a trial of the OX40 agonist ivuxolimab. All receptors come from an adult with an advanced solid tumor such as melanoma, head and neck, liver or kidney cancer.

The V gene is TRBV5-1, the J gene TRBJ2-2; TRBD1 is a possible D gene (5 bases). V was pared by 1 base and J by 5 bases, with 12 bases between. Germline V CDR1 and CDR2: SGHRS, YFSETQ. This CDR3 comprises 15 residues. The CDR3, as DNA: TGCGCCAGCAGCTTGCGGCAGGGCAAGACCGGGGAGCTGTTTTTT. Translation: CASSLRQGKTGELFF.

The DNA for the CDR3 is TGTGCCACCAGCAGAGATAGTATTTTTGGGACGGCGAACACTGAAGCTTTCTTT. Amino acids: CATSRDSIFGTANTEAFF. The genes are TRBV15 and TRBJ1-1; maybe TRBD1 (5 bases). The CDR3 consists of 18 residues. Germline V gene lookup returns CDR1 LNHNV and CDR2 YYDKDF (reference sequence). Trimming removed 0 bases at V and 1 base at J, with 18 bases between.

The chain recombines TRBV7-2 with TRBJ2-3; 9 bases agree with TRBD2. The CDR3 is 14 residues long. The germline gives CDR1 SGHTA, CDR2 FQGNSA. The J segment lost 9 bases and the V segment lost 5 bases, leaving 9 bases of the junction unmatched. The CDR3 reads CASSLLAGSSTQYF. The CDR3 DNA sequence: TGTGCCAGCAGCCTCCTAGCGGGGTCCAGCACGCAGTATTTT. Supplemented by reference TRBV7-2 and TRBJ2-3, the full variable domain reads GAGVSQSPSNKVTEKGKDVELRCDPISGHTALYWYRQSLGQGLEFLIYFQGNSAPDKSGLPSDRFSAERTGGSVSTLTIQRTQQEDSAVYLCASSLLAGSSTQYFGPGTRLTVL.

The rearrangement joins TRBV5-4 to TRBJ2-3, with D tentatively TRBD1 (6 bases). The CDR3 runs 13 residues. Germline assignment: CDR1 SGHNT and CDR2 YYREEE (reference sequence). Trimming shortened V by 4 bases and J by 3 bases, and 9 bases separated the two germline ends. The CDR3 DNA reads TGTGCCAGCAGCCCTACAGGGACAGATACGCAGTATTTT. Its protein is CASSPTGTDTQYF.

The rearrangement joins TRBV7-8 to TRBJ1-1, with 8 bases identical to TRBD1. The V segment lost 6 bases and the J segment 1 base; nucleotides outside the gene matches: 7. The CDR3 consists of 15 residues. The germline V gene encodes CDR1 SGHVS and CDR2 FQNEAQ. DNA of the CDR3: TGTGCCAGCAGGGACCGAACAGGGGGGAACACTGAAGCTTTCTTT. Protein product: CASRDRTGGNTEAFF.

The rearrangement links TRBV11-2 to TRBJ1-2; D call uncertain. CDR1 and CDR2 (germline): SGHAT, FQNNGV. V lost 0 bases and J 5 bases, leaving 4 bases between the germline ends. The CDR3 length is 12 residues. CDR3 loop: CASSLDLYGYTF. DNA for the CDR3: TGTGCCAGCAGCTTAGATCTTTATGGCTACACCTTC.

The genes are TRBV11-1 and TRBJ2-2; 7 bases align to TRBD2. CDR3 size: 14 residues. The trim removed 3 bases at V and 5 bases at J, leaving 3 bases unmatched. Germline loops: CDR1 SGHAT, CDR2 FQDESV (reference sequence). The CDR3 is CASSLDGRTGELFF. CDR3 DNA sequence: TGTGCCAGCAGCTTGGACGGGAGGACCGGGGAGCTGTTTTTT.

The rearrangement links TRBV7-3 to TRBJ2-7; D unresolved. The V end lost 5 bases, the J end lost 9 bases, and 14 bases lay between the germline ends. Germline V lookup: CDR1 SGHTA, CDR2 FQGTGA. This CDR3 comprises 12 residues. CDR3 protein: CASSGVDGRQYF. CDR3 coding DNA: TGTGCCAGCAGCGGAGTTGACGGAAGGCAGTACTTC.

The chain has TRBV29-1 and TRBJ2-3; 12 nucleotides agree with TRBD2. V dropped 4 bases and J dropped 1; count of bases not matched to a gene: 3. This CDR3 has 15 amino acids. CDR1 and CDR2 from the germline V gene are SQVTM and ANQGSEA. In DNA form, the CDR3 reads TGCAGCGTTGGTCGGACTAGCGGGGGCACAGATACGCAGTATTTT. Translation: CSVGRTSGGTDTQYF.

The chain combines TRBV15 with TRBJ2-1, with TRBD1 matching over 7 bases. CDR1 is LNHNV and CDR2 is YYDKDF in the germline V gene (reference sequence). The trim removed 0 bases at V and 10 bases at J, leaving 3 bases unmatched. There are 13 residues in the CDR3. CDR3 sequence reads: CATSRDRGREQFF. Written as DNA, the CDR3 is TGTGCCACCAGCAGAGATAGGGGGCGGGAGCAGTTCTTC.

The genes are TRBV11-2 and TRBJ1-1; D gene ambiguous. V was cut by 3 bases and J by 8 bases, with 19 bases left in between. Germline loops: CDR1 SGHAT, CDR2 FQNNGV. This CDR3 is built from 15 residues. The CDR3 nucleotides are TGTGCCAGCAGCTTTCAGAGACCTCGAACGGGGGAAGCTTTCTTT. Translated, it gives CASSFQRPRTGEAFF.

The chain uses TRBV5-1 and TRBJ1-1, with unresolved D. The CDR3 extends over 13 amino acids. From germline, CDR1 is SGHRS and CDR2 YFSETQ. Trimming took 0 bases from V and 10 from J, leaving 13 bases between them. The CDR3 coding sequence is TGCGCCAGCAGCTTGGCCGGGGAAGGAGCAGCTTTCTTT. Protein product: CASSLAGEGAAFF.

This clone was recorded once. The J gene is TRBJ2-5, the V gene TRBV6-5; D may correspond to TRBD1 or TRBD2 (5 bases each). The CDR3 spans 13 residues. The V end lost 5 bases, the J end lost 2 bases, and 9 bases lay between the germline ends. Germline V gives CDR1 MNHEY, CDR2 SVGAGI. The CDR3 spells CASSGTEQETQYF. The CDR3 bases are TGTGCCAGCAGTGGGACCGAGCAAGAGACCCAGTACTTC.

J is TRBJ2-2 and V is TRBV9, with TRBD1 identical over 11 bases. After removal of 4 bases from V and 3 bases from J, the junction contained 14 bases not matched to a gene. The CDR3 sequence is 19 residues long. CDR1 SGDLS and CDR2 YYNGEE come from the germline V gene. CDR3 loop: CASSHNRDRGSGDTGELFF. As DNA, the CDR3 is TGTGCCAGCAGCCACAATCGGGACAGGGGGTCAGGGGACACCGGGGAGCTGTTTTTT.

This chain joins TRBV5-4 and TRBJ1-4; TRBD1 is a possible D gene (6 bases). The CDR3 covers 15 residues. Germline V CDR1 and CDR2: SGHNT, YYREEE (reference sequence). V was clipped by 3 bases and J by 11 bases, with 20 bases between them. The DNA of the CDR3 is TGTGCCAGCAGCTCAGAAGCCGCGAGGGGGGGTAAACTGTTTTTT. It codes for CASSSEAARGGKLFF.

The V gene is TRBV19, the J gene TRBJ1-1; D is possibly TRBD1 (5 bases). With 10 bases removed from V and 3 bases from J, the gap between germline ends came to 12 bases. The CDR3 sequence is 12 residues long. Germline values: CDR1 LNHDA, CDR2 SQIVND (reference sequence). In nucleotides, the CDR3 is TGTGCCACCAAGAGGGGTTACACTGAAGCTTTCTTT. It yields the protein CATKRGYTEAFF.